This T cell receptor (beta chain) is drawn from a study of identical twins. Overall study results and limits: Twins' surplus sharing was weaker for beta out-of-frame sequences. Among monozygotic twins, out-of-frame TCR alpha sharing exceeded what models predicted.

At least ten counts were recorded for this clonotype. Its antigen remains unknown. All donors were healthy, and all were Caucasian. Per the germline V gene, CDR1 is KGHDR and CDR2 is SFDVKD. This CDR3 region has 13 residues. V lost 3 bases, J lost 7 bases, and 2 bases stayed unmatched. TCRdb analysed the 5' RACE reads with MiXCR anew, one entry per CDR3 protein. The sample includes roughly 240,000 distinct CDR3 sequences, 5.5% to 7% seen only once; the top ten take around 3.4%. This sample was shared with a second study, whose subject was yellow fever vaccine responses in identical twins. As reported in that work: It has been reported that, in twins, the vaccine T cell response seemed partly convergent and partly personalized.

This sequence joins TRBV24-1 and TRBJ2-1; 7 bases fit TRBD1. Sequenced input: memory (CD45RO+) T cells sorted from blood. This clonotype was sampled from a woman between 18 and 29 years old in good health. CDR3 in DNA: TGTGCCACCAGTGATCTGACAGGGAATGAGCAGTTCTTC. Translating it yields CATSDLTGNEQFF.